These 10 T cell receptor beta chains were sequenced from one sample in a study of HIV-infected patients and healthy controls. TCRdb re-called the 5' RACE reads through MiXCR, storing one row per CDR3 protein. Among roughly 68,000 distinct CDR3 sequences listed, around 21% were seen once. Material: CD4+ T cells from blood. The source is a human donor in good health.

This clonotype has a count of ten or more. This chain uses TRBV6-1 with TRBJ1-6; the D gene is possibly TRBD1 (5 bases). CDR3 length equals 12 residues. V was clipped by 6 bases and J by 6 bases, with 6 bases between them. Germline lookup yields CDR1 MNHNS and CDR2 SASEGT. The CDR3 region has the DNA TGTGCCAGCAGAGGGGTTAATTCACCCCTCCACTTT. As protein: CASRGVNSPLHF.

The sample holds many counts of this clonotype. The gene calls are TRBV29-1 and TRBJ1-1; 7 positions match TRBD1. V trimming: 7 bases; J trimming: 6 bases; junction bases outside the gene matches: 11. The CDR3 consists of 13 residues. Germline lookup yields CDR1 SQVTM and CDR2 ANQGSEA. The CDR3 sequence: CSDRPDREAEAFF. CDR3 sequence (DNA): TGCAGCGACCGTCCTGACAGGGAGGCTGAAGCTTTCTTT.

The gene calls are TRBV3-1 and TRBJ1-1; D call uncertain. Trimming pared 4 bases from V and 2 bases from J, leaving 8 bases between. The CDR3 contains 13 residues. Germline V lookup: CDR1 LGHDT, CDR2 YNNKEL (reference sequence). As DNA, the CDR3 is TGTGCCAGCAGCCGCTCTCACAACACTGAAGCTTTCTTT. It yields the protein CASSRSHNTEAFF.

This clonotype was found a few times. The chain joins TRBV5-1 to TRBJ2-3, with 9 bases fitting TRBD2. V dropped 7 bases and J dropped 0; count of bases not matched to a gene: 3. The CDR3 loop spans 14 amino acids. Germline CDR1 is SGHRS and CDR2 is YFSETQ. The CDR3 nucleotides are TGCGCCAGCGTGCGGGGGGGGAGCACAGATACGCAGTATTTT. Translating it yields CASVRGGSTDTQYF.

The V call is TRBV7-3, the J call TRBJ2-7, with 10 bases aligning to TRBD2. V shed 1 base, J shed 7 bases, and the junction held 7 bases outside the gene matches. Germline V gene lookup returns CDR1 SGHTA and CDR2 FQGTGA. The CDR3 sequence is 15 residues long. CDR3 DNA sequence: TGTGCCAGCAGCTTAAAGCTAGCGGGAGTGGGGGAGCAGTACTTC. This translates into CASSLKLAGVGEQYF.

This clonotype was seen at least ten times. The chain couples TRBV2 to TRBJ1-5; D ambiguous. V was cut by 4 bases and J by 6 bases, with 7 bases left in between. This CDR3 contains 12 residues. Germline CDR1 SNHLY, CDR2 FYNNEI. The CDR3 nucleotides are TGTGCCAGCAGTGCGGAGGCTCAGCCCCAGCATTTT. Translating gives CASSAEAQPQHF.

This clonotype was detected ten times or more. V and J are TRBV5-5 and TRBJ2-7; D gene ambiguous. The CDR3 covers 14 residues. Germline V gene lookup returns CDR1 SGHKS and CDR2 YYEKEE (reference sequence). Trimming left V 0 bases short and J 0 bases short, with 7 bases between. CDR3 DNA sequence: TGTGCCAGCAGCTTGGGGCCTTCCTCCTACGAGCAGTACTTC. Its protein product is CASSLGPSSYEQYF.

This clonotype was seen at least ten times. This chain links TRBV2 with TRBJ2-5; no definite D call. The CDR3 consists of 13 residues. The germline V gene has CDR1 SNHLY and CDR2 FYNNEI. V lost 8 bases and J lost 2, with 12 bases in between. The CDR3: CASSARFQETQYF. The CDR3 DNA is TGTGCCAGCTCCGCACGGTTTCAAGAGACCCAGTACTTC. Looking up the rest from reference TRBV2 and TRBJ2-5 gives the full variable domain: EPEVTQTPSHQVTQMGQEVILRCVPISNHLYFYWYRQILGQKVEFLVSFYNNEISEKSEIFDDQFSVERPDGSNFTLKIRSTKLEDSAMYFCASSARFQETQYFGPGTRLLVL.

At least ten counts were recorded for this clonotype. The chain couples TRBV20-1 to TRBJ2-3, with TRBD2 identical over 8 bases. Trimming removed 8 bases from V and 2 bases from J; junction bases left unmatched: 9. This CDR3 is built from 14 residues. CDR1 is DFQATT, CDR2 SNEGSKA, per germline (reference sequence). The CDR3 sequence is CSITSGLSTDTQYF. The CDR3 DNA reads as TGCAGTATTACTAGCGGACTATCCACAGATACGCAGTATTTT.

This clonotype came up many times. V is TRBV2 and J is TRBJ2-3, with D uncertain. Germline V gene sequence: CDR1 SNHLY, CDR2 FYNNEI. The CDR3 consists of 15 residues. The V end was cut by 3 bases, the J end by 4 bases, with 14 bases between. CDR3 residues: CASSDTPGPADTQYF. The CDR3 bases are TGTGCCAGCAGTGATACACCAGGCCCCGCAGATACGCAGTATTTT.